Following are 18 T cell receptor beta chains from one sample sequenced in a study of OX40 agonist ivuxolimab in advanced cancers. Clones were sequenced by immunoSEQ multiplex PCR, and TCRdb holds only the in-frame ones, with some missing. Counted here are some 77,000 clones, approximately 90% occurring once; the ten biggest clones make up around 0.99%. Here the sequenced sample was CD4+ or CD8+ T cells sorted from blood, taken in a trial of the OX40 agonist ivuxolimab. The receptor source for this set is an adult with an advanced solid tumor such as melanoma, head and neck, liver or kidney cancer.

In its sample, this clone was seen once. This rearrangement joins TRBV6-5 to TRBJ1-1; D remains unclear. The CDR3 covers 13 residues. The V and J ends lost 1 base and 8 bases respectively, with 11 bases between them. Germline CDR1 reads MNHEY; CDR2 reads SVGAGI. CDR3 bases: TGTGCCAGCAGTTACTTGGCAGGCGGCGAAGCTTTCTTT. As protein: CASSYLAGGEAFF.

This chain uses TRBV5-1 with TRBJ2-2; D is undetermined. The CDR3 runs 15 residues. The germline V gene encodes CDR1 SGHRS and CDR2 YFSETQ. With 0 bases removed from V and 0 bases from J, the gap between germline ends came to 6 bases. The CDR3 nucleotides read TGCGCCAGCAGCTTGGGTCTATCGAACACCGGGGAGCTGTTTTTT. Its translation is CASSLGLSNTGELFF. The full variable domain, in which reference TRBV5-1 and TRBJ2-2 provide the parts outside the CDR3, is KAGVTQTPRYLIKTRGQQVTLSCSPISGHRSVSWYQQTPGQGLQFLFEYFSETQRNKGNFPGRFSGRQFSNSRSEMNVSTLELGDSALYLCASSLGLSNTGELFFGEGSRLTVL.

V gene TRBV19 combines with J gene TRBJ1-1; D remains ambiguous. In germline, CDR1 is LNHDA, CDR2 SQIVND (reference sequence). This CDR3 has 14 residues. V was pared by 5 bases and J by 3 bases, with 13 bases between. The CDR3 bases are TGTGCCAGTAGTCCCCGGGCCTGGTACACTGAAGCTTTCTTT. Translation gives CASSPRAWYTEAFF.

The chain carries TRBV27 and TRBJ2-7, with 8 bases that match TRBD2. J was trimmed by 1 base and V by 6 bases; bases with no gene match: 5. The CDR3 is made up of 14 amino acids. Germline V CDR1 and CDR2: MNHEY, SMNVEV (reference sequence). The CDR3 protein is CASRSGSGSYEQYF. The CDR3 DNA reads TGTGCCAGCAGGAGCGGGAGTGGGTCCTACGAGCAGTACTTC.

In DNA form, the CDR3 reads TGTGCCAGCAGCTTCGTGACCTACAATGAGCAGTTCTTC. Translating gives CASSFVTYNEQFF. The chain has TRBV7-2 and TRBJ2-1; the D is unclear. V lost 3 bases and J lost 2, with 5 bases in between. The CDR3 covers 13 residues. In germline, CDR1 is SGHTA, CDR2 FQGNSA.

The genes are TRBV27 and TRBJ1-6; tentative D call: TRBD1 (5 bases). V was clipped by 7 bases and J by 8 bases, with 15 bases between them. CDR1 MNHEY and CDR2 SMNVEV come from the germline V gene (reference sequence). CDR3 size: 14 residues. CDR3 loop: CASIRTWGDSPLHF. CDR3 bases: TGTGCCAGCATCCGGACTTGGGGGGATTCACCCCTCCACTTT.

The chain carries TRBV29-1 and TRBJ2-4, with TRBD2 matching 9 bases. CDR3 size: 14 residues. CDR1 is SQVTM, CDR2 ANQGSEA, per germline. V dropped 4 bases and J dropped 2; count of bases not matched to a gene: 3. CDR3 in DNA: TGCAGCGTTGTTCTAGCGGGGACCAAAAACATTCAGTACTTC. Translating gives CSVVLAGTKNIQYF.

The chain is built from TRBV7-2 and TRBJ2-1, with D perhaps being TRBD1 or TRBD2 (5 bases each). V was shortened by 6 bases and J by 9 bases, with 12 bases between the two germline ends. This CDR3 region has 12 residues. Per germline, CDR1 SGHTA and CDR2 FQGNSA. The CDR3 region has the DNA TGTGCCAGCAGAATGAATGGGGGTGAGCAGTTCTTC. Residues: CASRMNGGEQFF.

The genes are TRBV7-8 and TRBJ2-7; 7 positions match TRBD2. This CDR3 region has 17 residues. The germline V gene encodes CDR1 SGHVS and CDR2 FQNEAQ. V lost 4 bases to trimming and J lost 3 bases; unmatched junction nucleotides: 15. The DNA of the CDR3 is TGTGCCAGCAGCTCGAACGGGGCGGGGACTATCCTCTACGAGCAGTACTTC. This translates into CASSSNGAGTILYEQYF.

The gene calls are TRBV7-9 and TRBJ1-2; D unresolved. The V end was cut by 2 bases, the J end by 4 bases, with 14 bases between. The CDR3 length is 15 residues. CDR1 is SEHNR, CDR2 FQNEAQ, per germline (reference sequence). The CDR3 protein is CASSLLSRSAYGYTF. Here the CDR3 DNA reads TGTGCCAGCAGCTTATTGTCTAGGTCGGCCTATGGCTACACCTTC.

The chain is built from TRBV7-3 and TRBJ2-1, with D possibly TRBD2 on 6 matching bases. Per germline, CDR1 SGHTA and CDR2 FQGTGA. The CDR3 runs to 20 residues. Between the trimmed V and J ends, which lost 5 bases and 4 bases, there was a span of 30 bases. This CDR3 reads CASSPFGEDPAGGTYNEQFF. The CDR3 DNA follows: TGTGCCAGCAGCCCGTTTGGTGAGGACCCAGCGGGCGGGACGTACAATGAGCAGTTCTTC.

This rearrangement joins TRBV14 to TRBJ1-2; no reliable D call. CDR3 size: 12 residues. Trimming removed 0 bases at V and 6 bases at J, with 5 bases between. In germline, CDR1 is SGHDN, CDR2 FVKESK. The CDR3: CASSQEGDGYTF. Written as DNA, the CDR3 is TGTGCCAGCAGCCAAGAGGGCGATGGCTACACCTTC.

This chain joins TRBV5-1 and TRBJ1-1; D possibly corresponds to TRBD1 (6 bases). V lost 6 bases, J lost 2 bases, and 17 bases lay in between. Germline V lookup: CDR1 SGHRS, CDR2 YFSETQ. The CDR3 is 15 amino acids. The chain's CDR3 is CASTEGGQFNTEAFF. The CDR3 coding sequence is TGCGCCAGCACCGAAGGGGGACAATTCAACACTGAAGCTTTCTTT.

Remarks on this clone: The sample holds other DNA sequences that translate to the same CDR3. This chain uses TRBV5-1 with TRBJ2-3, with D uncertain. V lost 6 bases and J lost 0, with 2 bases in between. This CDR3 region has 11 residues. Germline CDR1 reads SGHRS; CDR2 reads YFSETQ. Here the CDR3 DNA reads TGCGCCAGCACCAGCACAGATACGCAGTATTTT. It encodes CASTSTDTQYF.

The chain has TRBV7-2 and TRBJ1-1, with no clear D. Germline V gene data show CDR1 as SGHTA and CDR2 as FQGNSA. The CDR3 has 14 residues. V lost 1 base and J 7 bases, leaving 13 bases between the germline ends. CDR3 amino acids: CASSLGMGGIEAFF. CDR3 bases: TGTGCCAGCAGCTTAGGAATGGGAGGAATTGAAGCTTTCTTT.

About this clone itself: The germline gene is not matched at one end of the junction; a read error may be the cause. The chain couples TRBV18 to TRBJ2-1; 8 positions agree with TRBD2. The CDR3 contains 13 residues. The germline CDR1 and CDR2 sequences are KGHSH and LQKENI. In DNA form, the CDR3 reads TGTGCCAGCTCACTGCCCGAGCGGGAGTATTGGGTCTTC. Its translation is CASSLPEREYWVF. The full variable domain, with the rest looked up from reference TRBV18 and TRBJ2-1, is NAGVMQNPRHLVRRRGQEARLRCSPMKGHSHVYWYRQLPEEGLKFMVYLQKENIIDESGMPKERFSAEFPKEGPSILRIQQVVRGDSAAYFCASSLPEREYWVFGPGTRLTVL.

This chain's CDR3 is CASIPTSGADTQYF. Here the CDR3 DNA reads TGTGCCAGCATACCGACTAGCGGGGCAGATACGCAGTATTTT. The chain employs TRBV6-5 and TRBJ2-3; TRBD2 matches 11 bases. The junction had 4 bases not matched to a gene; V was cut back by 7 bases and J by 4 bases. CDR1 is MNHEY, CDR2 SVGAGI, per germline. This CDR3 region has 14 residues.

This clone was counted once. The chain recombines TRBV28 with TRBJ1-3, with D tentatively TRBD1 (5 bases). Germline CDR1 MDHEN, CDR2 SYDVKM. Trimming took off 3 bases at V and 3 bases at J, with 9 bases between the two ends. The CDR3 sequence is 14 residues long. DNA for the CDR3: TGTGCCAGCAGTTTGCAGGGTATTGGAAACACCATATATTTT. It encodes CASSLQGIGNTIYF.